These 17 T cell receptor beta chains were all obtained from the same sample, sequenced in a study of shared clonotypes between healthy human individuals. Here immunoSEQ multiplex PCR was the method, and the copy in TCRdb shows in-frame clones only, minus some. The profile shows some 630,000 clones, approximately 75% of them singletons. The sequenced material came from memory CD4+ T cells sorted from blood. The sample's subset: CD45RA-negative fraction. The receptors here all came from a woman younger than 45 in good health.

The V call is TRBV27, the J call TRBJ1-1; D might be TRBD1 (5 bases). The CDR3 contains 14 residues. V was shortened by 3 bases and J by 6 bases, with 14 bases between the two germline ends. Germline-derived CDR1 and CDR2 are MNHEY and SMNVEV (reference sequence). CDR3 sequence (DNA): TGTGCCAGCAGTTTGGGGACGCGGTCCCCTGAAGCTTTCTTT. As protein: CASSLGTRSPEAFF.

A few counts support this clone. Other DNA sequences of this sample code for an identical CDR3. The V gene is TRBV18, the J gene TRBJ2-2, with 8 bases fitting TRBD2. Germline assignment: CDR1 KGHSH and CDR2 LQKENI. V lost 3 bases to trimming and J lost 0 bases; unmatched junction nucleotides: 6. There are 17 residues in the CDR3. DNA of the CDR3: TGTGCCAGCTCACCCCGGTTAGCGGGACCGAACACCGGGGAGCTGTTTTTT. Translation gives CASSPRLAGPNTGELFF.

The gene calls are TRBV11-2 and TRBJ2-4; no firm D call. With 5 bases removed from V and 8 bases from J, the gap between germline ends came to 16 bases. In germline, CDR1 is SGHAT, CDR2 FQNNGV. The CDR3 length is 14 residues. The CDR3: CASSPYPNRHIQYF. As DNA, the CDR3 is TGTGCCAGCAGCCCGTATCCCAACCGGCACATTCAGTACTTC.

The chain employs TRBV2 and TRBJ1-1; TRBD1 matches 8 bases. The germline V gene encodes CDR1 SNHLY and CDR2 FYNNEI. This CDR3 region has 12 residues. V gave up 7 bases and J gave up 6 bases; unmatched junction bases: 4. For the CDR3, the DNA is TGTGCCAGCAATATGGACAGGGCTGAAGCTTTCTTT. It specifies CASNMDRAEAFF.

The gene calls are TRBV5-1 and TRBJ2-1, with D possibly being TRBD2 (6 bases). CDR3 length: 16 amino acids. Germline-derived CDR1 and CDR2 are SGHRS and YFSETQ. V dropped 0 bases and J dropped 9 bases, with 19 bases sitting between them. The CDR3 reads CASSLELAPLPTEQFF. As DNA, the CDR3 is TGCGCCAGCAGCTTGGAACTAGCCCCACTCCCGACTGAGCAGTTCTTC.

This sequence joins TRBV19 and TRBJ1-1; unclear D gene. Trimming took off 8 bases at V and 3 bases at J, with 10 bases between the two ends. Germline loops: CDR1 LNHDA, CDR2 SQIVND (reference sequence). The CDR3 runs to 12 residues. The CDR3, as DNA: TGTGCCAGTTGTAAGCCGGACACTGAAGCTTTCTTT. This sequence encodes CASCKPDTEAFF.

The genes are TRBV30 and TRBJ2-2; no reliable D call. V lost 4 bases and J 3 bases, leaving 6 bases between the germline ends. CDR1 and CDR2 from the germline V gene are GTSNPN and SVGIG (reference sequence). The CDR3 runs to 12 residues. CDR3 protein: CAWTSYTGELFF. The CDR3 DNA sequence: TGTGCCTGGACGAGCTACACCGGGGAGCTGTTTTTT.

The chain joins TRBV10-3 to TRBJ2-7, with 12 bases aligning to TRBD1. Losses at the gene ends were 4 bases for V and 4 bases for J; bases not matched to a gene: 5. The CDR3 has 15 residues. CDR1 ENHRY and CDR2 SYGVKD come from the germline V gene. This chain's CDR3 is CAISAGTGGGYEQYF. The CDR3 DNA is TGTGCCATCAGTGCGGGGACAGGGGGCGGATACGAGCAGTACTTC.

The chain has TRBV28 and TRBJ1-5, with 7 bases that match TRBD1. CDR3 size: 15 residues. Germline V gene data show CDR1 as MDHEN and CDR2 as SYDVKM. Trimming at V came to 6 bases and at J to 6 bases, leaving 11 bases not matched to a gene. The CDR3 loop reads CASRPDRVLTQPQHF. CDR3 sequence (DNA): TGTGCCAGCAGACCAGACAGGGTTCTAACTCAGCCCCAGCATTTT. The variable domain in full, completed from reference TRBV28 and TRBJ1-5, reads DVKVTQSSRYLVKRTGEKVFLECVQDMDHENMFWYRQDPGLGLRLIYFSYDVKMKEKGDIPEGYSVSREKKERFSLILESASTNQTSMYLCASRPDRVLTQPQHFGDGTRLSIL.

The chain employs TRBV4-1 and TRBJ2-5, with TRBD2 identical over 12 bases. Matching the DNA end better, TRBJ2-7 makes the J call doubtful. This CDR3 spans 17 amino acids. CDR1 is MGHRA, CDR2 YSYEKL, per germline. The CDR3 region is CASSPRTSGMNSYEQYF. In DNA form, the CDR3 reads TGCGCCAGCAGCCCCCGGACTAGCGGGATGAACTCCTACGAGCAGTACTTC.

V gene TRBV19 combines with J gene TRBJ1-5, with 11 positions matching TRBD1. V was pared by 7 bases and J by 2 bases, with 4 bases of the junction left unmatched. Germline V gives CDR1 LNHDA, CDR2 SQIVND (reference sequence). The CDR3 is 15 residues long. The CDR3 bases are TGTGCCAGTAAAGGACAGGGGGCTGGCAATCAGCCCCAGCATTTT. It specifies CASKGQGAGNQPQHF. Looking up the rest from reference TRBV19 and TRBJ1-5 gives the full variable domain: DGGITQSPKYLFRKEGQNVTLSCEQNLNHDAMYWYRQDPGQGLRLIYYSQIVNDFQKGDIAEGYSVSREKKESFPLTVTSAQKNPTAFYLCASKGQGAGNQPQHFGDGTRLSIL.

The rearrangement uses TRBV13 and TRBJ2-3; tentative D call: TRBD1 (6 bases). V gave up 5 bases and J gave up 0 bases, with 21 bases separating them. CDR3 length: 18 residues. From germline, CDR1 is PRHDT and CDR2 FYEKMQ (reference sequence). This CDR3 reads CASSPDLRTESSTDTQYF. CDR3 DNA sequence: TGTGCCAGCAGCCCGGACCTCAGGACAGAGTCTAGCACAGATACGCAGTATTTT. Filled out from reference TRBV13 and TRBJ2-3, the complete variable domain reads AAGVIQSPRHLIKEKRETATLKCYPIPRHDTVYWYQQGPGQDPQFLISFYEKMQSDKGSIPDRFSAQQFSDYHSELNMSSLELGDSALYFCASSPDLRTESSTDTQYFGPGTRLTVL.

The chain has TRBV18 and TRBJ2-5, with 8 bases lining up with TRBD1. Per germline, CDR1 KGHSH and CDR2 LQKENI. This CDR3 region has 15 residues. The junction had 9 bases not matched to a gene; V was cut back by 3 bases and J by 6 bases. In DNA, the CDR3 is TGTGCCAGCTCACCGGGCGGGACAGGTTGGAAGACCCAGTACTTC. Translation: CASSPGGTGWKTQYF.

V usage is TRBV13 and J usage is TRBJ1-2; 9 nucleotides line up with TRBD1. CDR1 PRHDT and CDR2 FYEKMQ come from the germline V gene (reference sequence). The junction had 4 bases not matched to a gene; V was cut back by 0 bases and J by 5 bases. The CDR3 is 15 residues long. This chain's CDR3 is CASSLGQGARYGYTF. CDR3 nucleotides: TGTGCCAGCAGCTTAGGACAGGGGGCTCGGTATGGCTACACCTTC.

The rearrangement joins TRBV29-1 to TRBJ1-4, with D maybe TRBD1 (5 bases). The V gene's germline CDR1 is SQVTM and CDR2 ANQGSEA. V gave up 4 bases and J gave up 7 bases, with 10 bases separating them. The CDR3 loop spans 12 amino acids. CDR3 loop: CSVGDSAEKLFF. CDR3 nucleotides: TGCAGCGTTGGGGACTCAGCTGAAAAACTGTTTTTT.

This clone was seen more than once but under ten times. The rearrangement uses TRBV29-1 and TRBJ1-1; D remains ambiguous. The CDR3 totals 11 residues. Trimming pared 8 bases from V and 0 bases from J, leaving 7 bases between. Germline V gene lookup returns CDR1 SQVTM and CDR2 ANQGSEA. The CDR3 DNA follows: TGCAGCAGTTTCATGAACACTGAAGCTTTCTTT. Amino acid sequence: CSSFMNTEAFF.

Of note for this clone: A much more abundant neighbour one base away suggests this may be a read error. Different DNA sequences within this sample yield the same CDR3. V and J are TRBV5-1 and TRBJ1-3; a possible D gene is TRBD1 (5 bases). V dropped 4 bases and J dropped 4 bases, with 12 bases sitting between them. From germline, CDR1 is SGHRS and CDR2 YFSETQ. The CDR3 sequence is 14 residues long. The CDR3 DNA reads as TGCGCCAGCAGCGCGGGGACGGACGGAAACACCATATATTTT. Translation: CASSAGTDGNTIYF.